This is a list of T cell receptor beta chains from one sample in a study of blood T cell repertoires in COVID-19. This table comes from immunoSEQ multiplex PCR, and its TCRdb copy is limited to in-frame clones, with some not included. Here the sample spans 220,000 or so clones, about 94% being singletons. The sample was peripheral blood. The receptors originated from a man in his sixties with COVID-19, enrolled during active disease. The CDR3 runs from the conserved cysteine through the conserved F or W. The D gene is left open where the match is weak. Rows give clone size only sometimes, using once, few, many, or a class for an expanded clone.

v_gene: TRBV30; j_gene: TRBJ1-1; abundance: .; d_gene: TRBD1; CDR3aa: CAWNRGRTEAFF; CDR3nt: TGTGCCTGGAACAGGGGGCGGACTGAAGCTTTCTTT
v_gene: TRBV7-2; j_gene: TRBJ2-7; abundance: .; d_gene: TRBD2; CDR3aa: CASSLAGGAYEQYF; CDR3nt: TGTGCCAGCAGCTTAGCTGGGGGGGCCTACGAGCAGTACTTC
v_gene: TRBV7-8; j_gene: TRBJ1-6; abundance: .; d_gene: .; CDR3aa: CASSPPAGESSPLHF; CDR3nt: TGTGCCAGCAGCCCTCCTGCGGGGGAGAGTTCACCCCTCCACTTT
v_gene: TRBV27; j_gene: TRBJ1-2; abundance: .; d_gene: .; CDR3aa: CASSLLGSTGPWLTYGYTF; CDR3nt: TGTGCCAGCAGCCTCCTTGGTAGTACAGGGCCGTGGCTGACCTATGGCTACACCTTC
v_gene: TRBV3-1/TRBV3-2; j_gene: TRBJ2-1; abundance: once; d_gene: .; CDR3aa: CASSQVLNEQFF; CDR3nt: TGTGCCAGCAGCCAAGTATTAAATGAGCAGTTCTTC
v_gene: TRBV14; j_gene: TRBJ2-7; abundance: few; d_gene: .; CDR3aa: CASSQSNLWSYEQYF; CDR3nt: TGTGCCAGCAGCCAAAGCAACTTATGGTCCTACGAGCAGTACTTC
v_gene: TRBV6-5; j_gene: TRBJ2-1; abundance: .; d_gene: .; CDR3aa: CASRSAGGLWDEQFF; CDR3nt: TGTGCCAGCAGGTCCGCCGGCGGCCTCTGGGATGAGCAGTTCTTC
v_gene: TRBV27; j_gene: TRBJ1-6; abundance: .; d_gene: TRBD1; CDR3aa: CASSPDRGRSPLHF; CDR3nt: TGTGCCAGCAGTCCTGACAGGGGCCGGTCACCCCTCCACTTT
v_gene: TRBV7-9; j_gene: TRBJ1-6; abundance: .; d_gene: .; CDR3aa: CASSLVELGSPLHF; CDR3nt: TGTGCCAGCAGCTTAGTTGAACTCGGGTCACCCCTCCACTTT
v_gene: TRBV18; j_gene: TRBJ1-2; abundance: .; d_gene: .; CDR3aa: CASSPRRGEGYTF; CDR3nt: TGTGCCAGCTCACCCCGACGGGGGGAGGGCTACACCTTC
v_gene: TRBV6-5; j_gene: TRBJ2-3; abundance: .; d_gene: TRBD2; CDR3aa: CASGTSGRPDTQYF; CDR3nt: TGTGCCAGCGGGACTAGCGGGAGGCCAGATACGCAGTATTTT
v_gene: TRBV12-3/TRBV12-4; j_gene: TRBJ1-1; abundance: .; d_gene: .; CDR3aa: CASSLSPNTEAFF; CDR3nt: TGTGCCAGCAGTTTGAGCCCGAACACTGAAGCTTTCTTT
v_gene: TRBV5-4; j_gene: TRBJ1-1; abundance: .; d_gene: .; CDR3aa: CASSLVAGGNTEAFF; CDR3nt: TGTGCCAGCAGCTTGGTGGCGGGGGGGAACACTGAAGCTTTCTTT
v_gene: TRBV28; j_gene: TRBJ2-2; abundance: .; d_gene: TRBD1; CDR3aa: CAITSGGAGGELFF; CDR3nt: TGTGCCATCACCTCAGGGGGCGCGGGCGGGGAGCTGTTTTTT
v_gene: TRBV11-2; j_gene: TRBJ2-2; abundance: .; d_gene: .; CDR3aa: CASSLKLRQRAGELFF; CDR3nt: TGTGCCAGCAGCTTAAAGTTGAGGCAAAGAGCCGGGGAGCTGTTTTTT
v_gene: TRBV6-4; j_gene: TRBJ1-5; abundance: .; d_gene: TRBD1; CDR3aa: CASSEGTGGEPQHF; CDR3nt: TGTGCCAGCAGTGAAGGGACAGGGGGCGAGCCCCAGCATTTT
v_gene: TRBV19; j_gene: TRBJ1-2; abundance: .; d_gene: TRBD1; CDR3aa: CASSILRAGQGEHTYGYTF; CDR3nt: TGTGCCAGTAGTATACTCCGCGCGGGACAGGGGGAGCATACCTATGGCTACACCTTC
v_gene: TRBV7-2; j_gene: TRBJ2-7; abundance: .; d_gene: .; CDR3aa: CASSLGGPGPLEQYF; CDR3nt: TGTGCCAGCAGCTTGGGGGGGCCCGGACCCTTAGAGCAGTACTTC
v_gene: TRBV4-3; j_gene: TRBJ1-4; abundance: once; d_gene: .; CDR3aa: CASSQAPGWRDAEKLFF; CDR3nt: TGCGCCAGCAGCCAAGCCCCCGGTTGGAGGGATGCTGAAAAACTGTTTTTT
v_gene: TRBV7-3; j_gene: TRBJ2-1; abundance: .; d_gene: TRBD1; CDR3aa: CASSFGQGHNEQFF; CDR3nt: TGTGCCAGCAGCTTTGGACAGGGACACAATGAGCAGTTCTTC
v_gene: TRBV10-1; j_gene: TRBJ2-1; abundance: .; d_gene: .; CDR3aa: CASSQTDSSPYNEQFF; CDR3nt: TGCGCCAGCAGCCAGACAGACAGTTCCCCCTACAATGAGCAGTTCTTC
v_gene: TRBV2; j_gene: TRBJ1-4; abundance: .; d_gene: .; CDR3aa: CASSLSGGSNEKLFF; CDR3nt: TGTGCCAGCAGTCTTTCGGGGGGCTCTAATGAAAAACTGTTTTTT
v_gene: TRBV5-6; j_gene: TRBJ2-2; abundance: .; d_gene: .; CDR3aa: CASSFDRFNTGELFF; CDR3nt: TGTGCCAGCAGTTTCGACAGGTTTAACACCGGGGAGCTGTTTTTT
v_gene: TRBV24-1; j_gene: TRBJ1-5; abundance: .; d_gene: .; CDR3aa: CATSDLQGWSSNQPQHF; CDR3nt: TGTGCCACCAGTGATCTACAGGGATGGAGTAGCAATCAGCCCCAGCATTTT
v_gene: TRBV6-5; j_gene: TRBJ1-2; abundance: .; d_gene: .; CDR3aa: CASSFRQARDGYTF; CDR3nt: TGTGCCAGCAGTTTCCGACAGGCCAGGGATGGCTACACCTTC
v_gene: TRBV3-1/TRBV3-2; j_gene: TRBJ1-1; abundance: .; d_gene: TRBD1; CDR3aa: CASSQAGGAAFF; CDR3nt: TGTGCCAGCAGCCAGGCAGGGGGTGCAGCTTTCTTT
v_gene: TRBV19; j_gene: TRBJ2-7; abundance: .; d_gene: TRBD1; CDR3aa: CASSAKTGSLGEQYF; CDR3nt: TGTGCCAGTAGTGCCAAGACAGGGTCCCTGGGGGAGCAGTACTTC
v_gene: TRBV5-4; j_gene: TRBJ1-1; abundance: few; d_gene: .; CDR3aa: CASSKMDSDGEAFF; CDR3nt: TGTGCCAGCAGCAAGATGGACAGCGATGGGGAAGCTTTCTTT
v_gene: TRBV25-1; j_gene: TRBJ2-7; abundance: .; d_gene: .; CDR3aa: CASSRELYEQYF; CDR3nt: TGTGCCAGCAGCCGGGAACTCTACGAGCAGTACTTC
v_gene: TRBV6-5; j_gene: TRBJ2-7; abundance: .; d_gene: .; CDR3aa: CASSYGRGSLYEQYF; CDR3nt: TGTGCCAGCAGTTACGGGAGGGGGAGCTTGTACGAGCAGTACTTC
v_gene: TRBV30; j_gene: TRBJ2-2; abundance: .; d_gene: .; CDR3aa: CAWSVRGYANTGELFF; CDR3nt: TGTGCCTGGAGTGTACGAGGTTACGCGAACACCGGGGAGCTGTTTTTT
v_gene: TRBV30; j_gene: TRBJ1-5; abundance: .; d_gene: .; CDR3aa: CAWSVQGSPNQPQHF; CDR3nt: TGTGCCTGGAGTGTACAGGGCAGCCCCAATCAGCCCCAGCATTTT
v_gene: TRBV2; j_gene: TRBJ1-1; abundance: .; d_gene: .; CDR3aa: CASTEQMNTEAFF; CDR3nt: TGTGCCAGCACGGAACAGATGAACACTGAAGCTTTCTTT
v_gene: TRBV12-2; j_gene: TRBJ1-2; abundance: .; d_gene: .; CDR3aa: CASRLDGRDYGYTF; CDR3nt: TGTGCAAGTCGCTTAGACGGCCGGGACTATGGCTACACCTTC
v_gene: TRBV5-1; j_gene: TRBJ2-3; abundance: .; d_gene: .; CDR3aa: CASSSEGAGDGDTQYF; CDR3nt: TGCGCCAGCAGCTCGGAAGGGGCAGGGGACGGAGATACGCAGTATTTT
v_gene: TRBV6-5; j_gene: TRBJ2-7; abundance: once; d_gene: .; CDR3aa: CASSPWTFAYEQYF; CDR3nt: TGTGCCAGCAGTCCTTGGACATTCGCATACGAGCAGTACTTC
v_gene: TRBV19; j_gene: TRBJ1-1; abundance: .; d_gene: TRBD1; CDR3aa: CASTVGTGLGTEAFF; CDR3nt: TGTGCCAGTACCGTAGGGACAGGGTTGGGCACTGAAGCTTTCTTT
v_gene: TRBV5-1; j_gene: TRBJ2-3; abundance: .; d_gene: TRBD1; CDR3aa: CASSLTRQGTAGTQYF; CDR3nt: TGCGCCAGCAGCTTGACCAGACAGGGGACGGCTGGTACGCAGTATTTT
v_gene: TRBV5-5; j_gene: TRBJ1-2; abundance: .; d_gene: .; CDR3aa: CASSQGLIYGYTF; CDR3nt: TGTGCCAGCAGCCAGGGACTGATCTATGGCTACACCTTC
v_gene: TRBV5-1; j_gene: TRBJ1-4; abundance: .; d_gene: .; CDR3aa: CASSLRGADNEKLFF; CDR3nt: TGCGCCAGCAGCTTACGGGGGGCTGATAATGAAAAACTGTTTTTT
v_gene: TRBV7-8; j_gene: TRBJ1-5; abundance: .; d_gene: TRBD1; CDR3aa: CASSSDRASGNQPQHF; CDR3nt: TGTGCCAGCAGCTCCGACAGGGCTTCTGGCAATCAGCCCCAGCATTTT